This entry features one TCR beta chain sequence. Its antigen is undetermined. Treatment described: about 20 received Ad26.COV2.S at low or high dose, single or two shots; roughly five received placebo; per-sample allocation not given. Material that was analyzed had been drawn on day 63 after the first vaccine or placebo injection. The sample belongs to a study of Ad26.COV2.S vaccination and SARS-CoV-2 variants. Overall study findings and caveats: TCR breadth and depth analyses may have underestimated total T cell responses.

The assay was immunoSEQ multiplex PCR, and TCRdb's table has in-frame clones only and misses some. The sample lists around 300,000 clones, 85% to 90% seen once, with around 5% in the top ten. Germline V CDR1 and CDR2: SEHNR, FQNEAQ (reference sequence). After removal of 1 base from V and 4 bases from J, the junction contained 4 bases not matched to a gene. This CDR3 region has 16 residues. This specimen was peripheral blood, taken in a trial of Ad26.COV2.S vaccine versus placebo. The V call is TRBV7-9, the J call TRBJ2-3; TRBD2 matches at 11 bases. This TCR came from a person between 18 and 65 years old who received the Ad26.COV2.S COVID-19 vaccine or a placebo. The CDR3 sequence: CASSLDSGRASDTQYF. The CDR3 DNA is TGTGCCAGCAGCTTAGATAGCGGGAGGGCCTCAGATACGCAGTATTTT.